This TCR beta chain was recovered during a study of blood T cells in healthy people across ages. It was with a sample-barcoded 5' primer and a J-beta primer mix that a second PCR of about 6 to 12 cycles was run. Every molecule of cDNA carried a tag from a template-switch adaptor with 12 random nucleotides. A single record per CDR3 protein comes from TCRdb applying MiXCR to the 5' RACE reads. The sample consists of about 800,000 distinct CDR3 sequences, 20% to 30% of them appearing once. This clonotype has more than one count but fewer than ten. The study recruited healthy Caucasian donors from Russia who were aged about 6 to 95. Trimming took off 1 base at V and 5 bases at J, with 17 bases between the two ends. This CDR3 is 16 amino acids long. Germline loops: CDR1 KGHSH, CDR2 LQKENI. These same records also appear under a second study, on T cells of mothers and their children. That work adds: With unrelated pairs as the comparison, related mother-child pairs had a slightly higher overlap that was not significant.

The sequencing input was blood. The sequence was obtained from a boy between 10 and 17 years old in good health. The V gene is TRBV18, the J gene TRBJ2-5, with TRBD2 as a possible D gene (7 bases). CDR3 in DNA: TGTGCCAGCTCACCACTGACCCGGGGGGCGCAGGAGACCCAGTACTTC. Protein sequence: CASSPLTRGAQETQYF. Full variable domain (missing parts from reference TRBV18 and TRBJ2-5): NAGVMQNPRHLVRRRGQEARLRCSPMKGHSHVYWYRQLPEEGLKFMVYLQKENIIDESGMPKERFSAEFPKEGPSILRIQQVVRGDSAAYFCASSPLTRGAQETQYFGPGTRLLVL.